The 2 T cell receptor beta chains listed next were all sequenced from one sample in a study of shared clonotypes between healthy human individuals (dated by TCRdb to about 2020). CD8 naive samples consisted of CD45RO-negative cells that were positively selected for CCR7, yielding a CD45RA+CCR7+ population without TemRA cells. Library preparation used the immunoSEQ multiplex PCR assay. The table was pulled from immuneACCESS by TCRdb, which kept in-frame rearrangements only. Such tables lose some clones; where checked, under half of the loss comes from unresolved V genes, and the rest has no known cause. The sample records just over 2,000,000 clones, about 95% of which are singletons. The ten largest clones add up to around 1.1% of the sample. Sequenced: naive CD8+ T cells sorted from blood. The meaning of the sample's cell subset or site label: CD45RA+CCR7+. The receptors derive from a man aged 18-30 years in good health.

This chain links TRBV9 with TRBJ1-4, with D perhaps matching TRBD1 (5 bases). Germline assignment: CDR1 SGDLS and CDR2 YYNGEE. The V end lost 3 bases, the J end lost 7 bases, and 13 bases lay between the germline ends. The CDR3 spans 14 residues. CDR3: CASSAGTIGEKLFF. CDR3 sequence (DNA): TGTGCCAGCAGCGCCGGGACTATTGGTGAAAAACTGTTTTTT.

The chain combines TRBV28 with TRBJ2-7, with a weak D call TRBD2 (5 bases). The V gene lost 7 bases and the J gene lost 0 bases, with 10 bases spanning the gap. The CDR3 extends over 13 amino acids. Germline-derived CDR1 and CDR2 are MDHEN and SYDVKM. In nucleotides, the CDR3 is TGTGCCAGCACCGAGGGCTTCTCCTACGAGCAGTACTTC. Translated, it gives CASTEGFSYEQYF.